What follows are 32 T cell receptor beta chains derived from one specimen sequenced in a study of beta chain features in type 1 diabetes. The study's findings and limits: Type 1 diabetes patients showed a moderate but significant shortening of TCRB CDR3s in all four CD4+ subsets.

The isolated RNA, all of it, was reverse transcribed, so expressed TCRB transcripts were what got sequenced. TCRdb keeps only in-frame clones here, not all; method: immunoSEQ multiplex PCR. The top ten clones hold 0.015% of a sample with about 340,000 clones, roughly 14% of them seen once. The antigens these receptors bind are not known. The sequencing sample was made of naive CD4+ T cells from blood. These receptors came from a woman in her late teens or twenties with type 1 diabetes.

This clone occurred a few times. The chain carries TRBV15 and TRBJ2-7; TRBD2 aligns across 7 bases. Per the germline V gene, CDR1 is LNHNV and CDR2 is YYDKDF (reference sequence). The CDR3 has 16 residues. J gave up 4 bases and V 0 bases, and 9 bases lay outside the gene matches. The CDR3 here is CATSREAASGPYEQYF. CDR3 DNA sequence: TGTGCCACCAGCAGAGAGGCGGCTAGCGGACCTTACGAGCAGTACTTC.

The table lists this clone with a few counts. The chain recombines TRBV28 with TRBJ2-1; no clear D gene. The V end lost 2 bases, the J end lost 7 bases, and 6 bases lay between the germline ends. The CDR3 is made up of 12 amino acids. Germline loops: CDR1 MDHEN, CDR2 SYDVKM. In DNA form, the CDR3 reads TGTGCCAGCAGTTTACCTGTAAATGAGCAGTTCTTC. This sequence encodes CASSLPVNEQFF.

The CDR3 here is CASQKQGGTEAFF. The CDR3 DNA is TGTGCCTCCCAGAAACAGGGGGGCACTGAAGCTTTCTTT. The J gene is TRBJ1-1, the V gene TRBV30, with 8 bases matching TRBD1. V shed 7 bases and J 4 bases; nucleotides not matched to a gene: 8. Germline values: CDR1 GTSNPN, CDR2 SVGIG (reference sequence). The CDR3 loop spans 13 amino acids. The full variable domain, completed using reference TRBV30 and TRBJ1-1, is SQTIHQWPATLVQPVGSPLSLECTVEGTSNPNLYWYRQAAGRGLQLLFYSVGIGQISSEVPQNLSASRPQDRQFILSSKKLLLSDSGFYLCASQKQGGTEAFFGQGTRLTVV.

The V call is TRBV5-1, the J call TRBJ2-1, with 12 nucleotides matching TRBD2. The junction had 1 base not matched to a gene; V was cut back by 6 bases and J by 0 bases. The CDR3 sequence is 15 residues long. Germline V gives CDR1 SGHRS, CDR2 YFSETQ. CDR3 sequence (DNA): TGCGCCAGCAAGACTAGCGGGAGCTCCTACAATGAGCAGTTCTTC. As protein: CASKTSGSSYNEQFF.

In this sample, this clone turned up a few times. The V call is TRBV18, the J call TRBJ2-3; tentatively, D is TRBD1 (7 bases). CDR3 size: 16 residues. The germline CDR1 and CDR2 sequences are KGHSH and LQKENI. V was pared by 3 bases and J by 1 base, with 14 bases between. CDR3 sequence: CASSPRQGGGTDTQYF. CDR3 nucleotide sequence: TGTGCCAGCTCACCTCGACAGGGAGGCGGCACAGATACGCAGTATTTT.

The sample holds a few counts of this clone. The chain combines TRBV18 with TRBJ1-2; 8 nucleotides match TRBD1. The CDR3 has 14 residues. The trim removed 6 bases at V and 7 bases at J, leaving 10 bases unmatched. Germline CDR1 and CDR2: KGHSH and LQKENI. The CDR3 DNA reads as TGTGCCAGCTCTCGATCGGACAGGGAGGGTGGCTACACCTTC. Residues: CASSRSDREGGYTF. The full variable domain, its missing parts supplied by reference TRBV18 and TRBJ1-2, is NAGVMQNPRHLVRRRGQEARLRCSPMKGHSHVYWYRQLPEEGLKFMVYLQKENIIDESGMPKERFSAEFPKEGPSILRIQQVVRGDSAAYFCASSRSDREGGYTFGSGTRLTVV.

In this sample, this clone turned up a few times. The gene calls are TRBV19 and TRBJ2-7; tentative D call: TRBD2 (6 bases). Germline V CDR1 and CDR2: LNHDA, SQIVND (reference sequence). This CDR3 has 13 amino acids. With 4 bases removed from V and 1 base from J, the gap between germline ends came to 8 bases. CDR3 sequence: CASSTAGSYEQYF. The CDR3 coding sequence is TGTGCCAGTAGTACAGCGGGTTCCTACGAGCAGTACTTC.

This clone was picked up a small number of times. This chain uses TRBV6-6 with TRBJ2-5, with D tentatively TRBD2 (6 bases). Germline loops: CDR1 MNHNY, CDR2 SVGAGI (reference sequence). The CDR3 extends over 13 amino acids. V was cut by 6 bases and J by 5 bases, with 13 bases left in between. The CDR3 is CASRPGVGETQYF. The CDR3 nucleotides are TGTGCCAGCAGACCGGGAGTCGGGGAGACCCAGTACTTC.

This clone was recorded a few times. V usage is TRBV6-6 and J usage is TRBJ1-3; no clear D gene. V was cut by 2 bases and J by 0 bases, with 5 bases left in between. Looked up from germline, CDR1 is MNHNY and CDR2 is SVGAGI (reference sequence). The CDR3 sequence is 14 residues long. CDR3 nucleotide sequence: TGTGCCAGCAGTTACCAGAACTCTGGAAACACCATATATTTT. This encodes CASSYQNSGNTIYF.

The CDR3 DNA sequence: TGTGCCAGCAGCTTATTCCGGGGAGGGCCTAACAATGAGCAGTTCTTC. Protein product: CASSLFRGGPNNEQFF. The V and J genes are TRBV11-3 and TRBJ2-1; TRBD2 matches at 7 bases. V trimming: 2 bases; J trimming: 5 bases; junction bases outside the gene matches: 9. Germline values: CDR1 SGHNT, CDR2 YENEEA. The CDR3 is 16 amino acids.

This clone was observed a handful of times. The chain combines TRBV6-6 with TRBJ1-1; a weak D match, TRBD1 (6 bases). The CDR3 covers 14 residues. The ends were cut back, 8 bases at V and 4 bases at J, with 17 bases in the middle. CDR1 is MNHNY, CDR2 SVGAGI, per germline (reference sequence). The CDR3 loop reads CASGTTGKFTEAFF. The CDR3 region has the DNA TGTGCCAGCGGCACGACAGGCAAGTTCACTGAAGCTTTCTTT.

This clone turned up a few times. The chain links TRBV7-2 to TRBJ2-7; D perhaps matches TRBD1 (5 bases). The germline V and J ends were trimmed by 5 bases and 5 bases, with 16 bases remaining between them. CDR1 and CDR2 from the germline V gene are SGHTA and FQGNSA. The CDR3 runs to 14 residues. The chain's CDR3 is CASSAGQTRDEQYF. In DNA, the CDR3 is TGTGCCAGCAGCGCCGGACAAACCAGGGACGAGCAGTACTTC.

This clone was seen only a few times. V and J are TRBV4-3 and TRBJ2-1; D gene uncertain. The CDR3 contains 15 residues. V lost 0 bases and J lost 1, with 7 bases in between. Germline CDR1 LGHNA, CDR2 YSLEER. CDR3 DNA: TGCGCCAGCAGCCAAGACCCAGGTTCCTACAATGAGCAGTTCTTC. Translation gives CASSQDPGSYNEQFF.

The chain couples TRBV18 to TRBJ2-7, with 8 bases identical to TRBD1. Trimming at V came to 2 bases and at J to 6 bases, leaving 6 bases not matched to a gene. CDR1 and CDR2 from the germline V gene are KGHSH and LQKENI. The CDR3 runs 14 residues. Written as DNA, the CDR3 is TGTGCCAGCTCACCATCCCCGACAGGGGTCGAGCAGTACGTC. This gives the protein CASSPSPTGVEQYV.

The chain has TRBV7-9 and TRBJ2-1, with 9 bases matching TRBD2. CDR1 and CDR2 (germline): SEHNR, FQNEAQ (reference sequence). V trimming: 0 bases; J trimming: 9 bases; junction bases outside the gene matches: 9. The CDR3 sequence is 16 residues long. CDR3 nucleotides: TGTGCCAGCAGCTTAGCGGCTAGCGGGATGGTTGCTGAGCAGTTCTTC. Protein sequence: CASSLAASGMVAEQFF.

This clone was found a few times. V gene TRBV6-5 combines with J gene TRBJ2-1, with TRBD2 matching 9 bases. With 5 bases clipped from V and 4 bases from J, the junction kept 6 bases outside the gene matches. Germline V gene sequence: CDR1 MNHEY, CDR2 SVGAGI. This CDR3 is 15 amino acids long. CDR3 protein: CASSRRREGYNEQFF. The CDR3 region has the DNA TGTGCCAGCAGTCGTCGGCGGGAGGGGTACAATGAGCAGTTCTTC.

This clone was counted between two and nine times. The genes are TRBV5-1 and TRBJ1-1; no reliable D call. Trimming removed 4 bases from V and 6 bases from J, with 13 bases in between. The CDR3 consists of 13 residues. The germline gives CDR1 SGHRS, CDR2 YFSETQ. For the CDR3, the DNA is TGCGCCAGCAGCCCCGGTTCAGAGGCTGAAGCTTTCTTT. This translates into CASSPGSEAEAFF.

The CDR3, as DNA: TGTGCCAGCACAGTAGCGGGGGGAAATGAGCAGTTCTTC. Protein product: CASTVAGGNEQFF. The gene calls are TRBV6-5 and TRBJ2-1; 10 nucleotides line up with TRBD2. This CDR3 spans 13 amino acids. Losses at the gene ends were 7 bases for V and 7 bases for J; bases not matched to a gene: 4. CDR1 and CDR2 (germline): MNHEY, SVGAGI.

This clone was found a few times. The chain has TRBV30 and TRBJ1-1; 7 bases are a match to TRBD1. Per the germline V gene, CDR1 is GTSNPN and CDR2 is SVGIG (reference sequence). The CDR3 covers 13 residues. V dropped 2 bases and J dropped 10; count of bases not matched to a gene: 10. The CDR3 region has the DNA TGTGCCTGGAGTACCCGGGACAGTACACGAGCTTTCTTT. Protein product: CAWSTRDSTRAFF.

This clone was detected only a few times. This chain uses TRBV11-2 with TRBJ2-5, with TRBD1 matching 7 bases. The CDR3 covers 16 residues. After removal of 5 bases from V and 4 bases from J, the junction contained 13 bases not matched to a gene. Germline values: CDR1 SGHAT, CDR2 FQNNGV. In nucleotides, the CDR3 is TGTGCCAGCAGCCGACCGACAGGGTTCAGTCTAGAGACCCAGTACTTC. Protein: CASSRPTGFSLETQYF.

The table lists this clone with a few counts. V usage is TRBV19 and J usage is TRBJ2-1; TRBD2 matches 10 bases. CDR1 and CDR2 from the germline V gene are LNHDA and SQIVND (reference sequence). Trimming removed 3 bases from V and 7 bases from J; junction bases left unmatched: 6. CDR3 size: 15 residues. The CDR3 DNA sequence: TGTGCCAGTAGTATTGGAGCGGGAGGGCGTAATGAGCAGTTCTTC. Its protein product is CASSIGAGGRNEQFF.

This clone was recorded a few times. The gene calls are TRBV4-2 and TRBJ2-1, with D possibly being TRBD2 (5 bases). Trimming took 1 base from V and 7 from J, leaving 23 bases between them. This CDR3 has 18 residues. Germline values: CDR1 LGHNA, CDR2 YNFKEQ. The CDR3 sequence: CASSQVAARGIVMNEQFF. Written as DNA, the CDR3 is TGTGCCAGCAGCCAAGTGGCCGCGCGAGGGATAGTGATGAATGAGCAGTTCTTC.

This rearrangement joins TRBV7-9 to TRBJ2-3; 11 bases agree with TRBD2. Germline assignment: CDR1 SEHNR and CDR2 FQNEAQ (reference sequence). CDR3 length equals 16 residues. Trimming took 5 bases from V and 2 from J; bases not matched to a gene: 6. The CDR3: CASSLGTSGTTDTQYF. The DNA of the CDR3 is TGTGCCAGCAGCCTCGGGACTAGCGGCACCACAGATACGCAGTATTTT.

The V call is TRBV28, the J call TRBJ1-1; D might be TRBD1 (6 bases). V was shortened by 4 bases and J by 1 base, with 13 bases between the two germline ends. The CDR3 is made up of 15 amino acids. CDR1 is MDHEN, CDR2 SYDVKM, per germline. This chain's CDR3 is CASSWGLFRNTEAFF. For the CDR3, the DNA is TGTGCCAGCAGTTGGGGGCTCTTTCGGAACACTGAAGCTTTCTTT.

This clone occurred a few times. The chain employs TRBV10-2 and TRBJ2-5, with TRBD1 as a possible D gene (5 bases). This CDR3 contains 13 residues. The V gene lost 4 bases and the J gene lost 4 bases, with 10 bases spanning the gap. Per the germline V gene, CDR1 is WSHSY and CDR2 is SAAADI. In nucleotides, the CDR3 is TGCGCCAGCAGTGGGAGCCAGGGAGAGACCCAGTACTTC. Translation: CASSGSQGETQYF.

This clone has a handful of counts. The chain joins TRBV2 to TRBJ2-1; 13 nucleotides line up with TRBD2. CDR3 size: 15 residues. V lost 0 bases, J lost 15 bases, and 8 bases stayed unmatched. Germline values: CDR1 SNHLY, CDR2 FYNNEI. CDR3: CASSEASGLAGLGFF. The DNA for the CDR3 is TGTGCCAGCAGTGAAGCCTCGGGACTAGCGGGGCTCGGGTTCTTC. Combining the CDR3 with reference TRBV2 and TRBJ2-1 gives the whole variable domain EPEVTQTPSHQVTQMGQEVILRCVPISNHLYFYWYRQILGQKVEFLVSFYNNEISEKSEIFDDQFSVERPDGSNFTLKIRSTKLEDSAMYFCASSEASGLAGLGFFGPGTRLTVL.

This sequence joins TRBV29-1 and TRBJ1-2; D unresolved. The ends were cut back, 2 bases at V and 4 bases at J, with 8 bases in the middle. Germline CDR1 SQVTM, CDR2 ANQGSEA. This CDR3 region has 12 residues. The CDR3 region has the DNA TGCAGCGTTGAACAGCCGGGCTATGGCTACACCTTC. As protein: CSVEQPGYGYTF.

The chain carries TRBV7-2 and TRBJ2-2, with D possibly TRBD1 on 5 matching bases. Germline V gives CDR1 SGHTA, CDR2 FQGNSA. The CDR3 is 13 residues long. Trimming cost V 4 bases and J 8 bases, with 11 bases left between them. The CDR3 DNA reads TGTGCCAGCAGCTCTCATCAGGGAGGGGAGCTGTTTTTT. Its protein is CASSSHQGGELFF.

The chain links TRBV5-4 to TRBJ2-1, with 9 bases that match TRBD2. The germline gives CDR1 SGHNT, CDR2 YYREEE (reference sequence). CDR3 length: 16 amino acids. V dropped 2 bases and J dropped 4; count of bases not matched to a gene: 7. CDR3 region: CASSFGGLAGYNEQFF. DNA for the CDR3: TGTGCCAGCAGCTTTGGCGGCCTAGCGGGATACAATGAGCAGTTCTTC.

There are a few counts of this clone. The rearrangement uses TRBV29-1 and TRBJ1-5; D remains ambiguous. Deletions cut 4 bases from V and 11 bases from J, with 15 bases between. Germline V gene data show CDR1 as SQVTM and CDR2 as ANQGSEA. The CDR3 is made up of 12 amino acids. The CDR3 sequence is CSVVDSPGTQHF. The CDR3 DNA sequence: TGCAGCGTTGTGGACTCTCCCGGTACCCAGCATTTT. Using reference TRBV29-1 and TRBJ1-5 for the parts outside the CDR3, the full variable domain is SAVISQKPSRDICQRGTSLTIQCQVDSQVTMMFWYRQQPGQSLTLIATANQGSEATYESGFVIDKFPISRPNLTFSTLTVSNMSPEDSSIYLCSVVDSPGTQHFGDGTRLSIL.

This clone has only a few counts. The chain couples TRBV5-1 to TRBJ2-1, with TRBD2 identical over 7 bases. CDR1 is SGHRS and CDR2 is YFSETQ in the germline V gene. The CDR3 is 16 amino acids. V dropped 4 bases and J dropped 5; count of bases not matched to a gene: 12. CDR3: CASSLGSGIGDNEQFF. DNA for the CDR3: TGCGCCAGCAGCCTGGGGAGCGGGATAGGAGACAATGAGCAGTTCTTC.

This clone has just a few counts. This chain joins TRBV5-1 and TRBJ2-5; tentative D call: TRBD2 (7 bases). Trimming took off 6 bases at V and 5 bases at J, with 14 bases between the two ends. Germline V gives CDR1 SGHRS, CDR2 YFSETQ. CDR3 length: 13 amino acids. The CDR3 region is CASTRTGGETQYF. In DNA, the CDR3 is TGCGCCAGCACGCGGACGGGGGGCGAGACCCAGTACTTC.